This TCR beta chain originates from a study of PD-1 blockade in classical Hodgkin lymphoma. Study observations and caveats: Reasons behind the repertoire differences stay unclear, perhaps disease activity or earlier therapy. The study found complete responders had baseline diversity similar to newly diagnosed patients. Compared with baseline, CD4+ but not CD8+ TCR diversity had risen significantly by C4D1.

Brentuximab vedotin exposure varied among the patients, all of whom had relapsed after autologous stem cell transplantation. Complete response, partial response or progressive disease were the best responses. The table came from immunoSEQ multiplex PCR; TCRdb's copy has only in-frame clones and leaves some out. The data show about 43,000 clones, over 70% seen once. As to this clone: The antigen is undetermined.

Here the sequenced sample was peripheral blood mononuclear cells (PBMCs), taken at baseline. This clonotype originated in a human donor with classical Hodgkin lymphoma.

CDR3 bases: TGTGCCAGCAGCGGAAACAGCGGCTCCTACAATGAGCAGTTCTTC. Translated, it gives CASSGNSGSYNEQFF. The chain carries TRBV2 and TRBJ2-1, with a tentative D call TRBD2 (5 bases). The CDR3 consists of 15 residues. The V and J ends lost 6 bases and 0 bases respectively, with 12 bases between them. Germline V CDR1 and CDR2: SNHLY, FYNNEI.